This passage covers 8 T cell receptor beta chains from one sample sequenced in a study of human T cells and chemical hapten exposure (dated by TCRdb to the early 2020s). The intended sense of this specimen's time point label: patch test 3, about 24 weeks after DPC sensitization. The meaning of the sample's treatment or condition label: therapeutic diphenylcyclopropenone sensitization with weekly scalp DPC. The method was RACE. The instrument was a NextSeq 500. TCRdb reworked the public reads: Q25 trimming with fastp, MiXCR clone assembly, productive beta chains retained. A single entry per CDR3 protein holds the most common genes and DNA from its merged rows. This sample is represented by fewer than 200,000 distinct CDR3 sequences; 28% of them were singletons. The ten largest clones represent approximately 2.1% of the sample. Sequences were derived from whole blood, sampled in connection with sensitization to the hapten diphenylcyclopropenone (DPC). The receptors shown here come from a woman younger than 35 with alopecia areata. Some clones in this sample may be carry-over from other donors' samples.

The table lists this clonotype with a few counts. As DNA, the CDR3 is TGCAGTGCTAGCACAGGGGGCTCCTACGAGCAGTACTTC. This gives the protein CSASTGGSYEQYF. This rearrangement joins TRBV20-1 to TRBJ2-7, with 8 nucleotides matching TRBD1. There are 13 residues in the CDR3. J lost 0 bases, V lost 3 bases, and 1 base had no gene match. Germline CDR1 reads DFQATT; CDR2 reads SNEGSKA (reference sequence).

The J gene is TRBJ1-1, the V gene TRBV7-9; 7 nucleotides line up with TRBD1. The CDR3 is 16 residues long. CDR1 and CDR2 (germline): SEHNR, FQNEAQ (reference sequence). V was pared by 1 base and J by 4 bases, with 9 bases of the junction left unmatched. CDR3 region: CASSLEGAVRTTEAFF. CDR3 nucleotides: TGTGCCAGCAGCTTAGAGGGGGCCGTGAGGACCACTGAAGCTTTCTTT.

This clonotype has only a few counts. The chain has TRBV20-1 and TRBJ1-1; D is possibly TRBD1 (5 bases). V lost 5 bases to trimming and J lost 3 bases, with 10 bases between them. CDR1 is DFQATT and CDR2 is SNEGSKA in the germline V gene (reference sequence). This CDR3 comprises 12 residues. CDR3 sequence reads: CSASQGDTEAFF. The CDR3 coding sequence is TGCAGTGCTTCCCAGGGTGACACTGAAGCTTTCTTT.

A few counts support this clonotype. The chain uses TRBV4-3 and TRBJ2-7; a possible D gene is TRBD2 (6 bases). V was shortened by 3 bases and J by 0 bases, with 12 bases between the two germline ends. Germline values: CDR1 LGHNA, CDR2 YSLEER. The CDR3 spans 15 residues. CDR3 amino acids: CASSHSLANSYEQYF. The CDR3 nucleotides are TGCGCCAGCAGCCACTCGCTAGCGAACTCCTACGAGCAGTACTTC.

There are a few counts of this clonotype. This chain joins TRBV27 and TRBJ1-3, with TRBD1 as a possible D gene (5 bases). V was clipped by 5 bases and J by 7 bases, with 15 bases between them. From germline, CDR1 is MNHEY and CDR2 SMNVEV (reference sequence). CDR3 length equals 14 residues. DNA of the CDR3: TGTGCCAGCAGTCCCCGGGGCAGCCTGAACACCATATATTTT. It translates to CASSPRGSLNTIYF.

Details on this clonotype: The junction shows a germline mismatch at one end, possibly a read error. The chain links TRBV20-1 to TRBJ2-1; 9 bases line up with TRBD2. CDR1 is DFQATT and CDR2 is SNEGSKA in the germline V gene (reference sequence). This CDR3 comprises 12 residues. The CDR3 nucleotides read TGCAGTGCTAGAGATAGAGGACTAGCGCTACTCTTC. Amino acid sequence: CSARDRGLALLF.

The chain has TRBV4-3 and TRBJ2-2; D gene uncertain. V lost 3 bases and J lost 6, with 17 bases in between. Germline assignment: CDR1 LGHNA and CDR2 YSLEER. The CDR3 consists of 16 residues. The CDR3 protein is CASSHALPRLSGELFF. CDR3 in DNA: TGCGCCAGCAGCCATGCTCTACCAAGACTCTCCGGGGAGCTGTTTTTT.

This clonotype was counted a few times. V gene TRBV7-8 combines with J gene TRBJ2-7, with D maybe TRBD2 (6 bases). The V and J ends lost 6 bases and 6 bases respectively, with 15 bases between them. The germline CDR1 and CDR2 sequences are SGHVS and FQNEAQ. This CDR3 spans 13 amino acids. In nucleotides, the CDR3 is TGTGCCAGCAGGAGGGGAGGACCCTCCGAGCAGTACTTC. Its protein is CASRRGGPSEQYF.